This TCR beta chain was identified in a study of type 1 regulatory T cells. V was clipped by 0 bases and J by 6 bases, with 7 bases between them. Looked up from germline, CDR1 is SGHVS and CDR2 is FQNEAQ. The CDR3 extends over 13 amino acids. Via MiXCR, TCRdb re-called the reads, giving one row per CDR3 protein. The sample consists of about 59,000 distinct CDR3 sequences, approximately 67% of them appearing once. This clonotype has more than one count but fewer than ten. Its antigen is unknown. The source material was cultured non-Tr1 T cells, either the whole culture or a sorted T cell fraction (not recorded which). V gene TRBV7-8 combines with J gene TRBJ2-3; D is uncertain. This sequence was found in a human donor in good health. The CDR3 loop is CASSLAVLDTQYF. DNA of the CDR3: TGTGCCAGCAGCTTAGCGGTTCTGGATACGCAGTATTTT.